This TCR beta chain was captured in a study of shared clonotypes between healthy human individuals. Turning to the study itself: Donors consisted of a couple of women and a few men between 18 and 49. CD4 naive and CD4 memory each took three plates per donor, while CD8 naive took two and CD8 memory one.

With regard to this clone: Its antigen is not known.

The V gene lost 4 bases and the J gene lost 7 bases, with 7 bases spanning the gap. The CDR3 is 11 residues long. In germline, CDR1 is SEHNR, CDR2 FQNEAQ (reference sequence). TCRdb keeps only in-frame clones here, not all; method: immunoSEQ multiplex PCR. This sample has some 2,000,000 clones; less than 95% occur once, and the top ten carry more than 0.95%. Notes on the study in general: The rarefaction results pointed to incomplete sorted-subset sequencing despite large depth.

Naive CD8 cells lacked CD45RO and underwent positive selection for CCR7, leaving out terminally differentiated effector memory CD45RA+ cells. This TCR came from a young man in good health. Material: naive CD8+ T cells sorted from blood. The V gene is TRBV7-9, the J gene TRBJ1-2; D remains ambiguous. The CDR3 nucleotides are TGTGCCAGCAGCTACGTGGGTGGCTACACCTTC. Its translation is CASSYVGGYTF.